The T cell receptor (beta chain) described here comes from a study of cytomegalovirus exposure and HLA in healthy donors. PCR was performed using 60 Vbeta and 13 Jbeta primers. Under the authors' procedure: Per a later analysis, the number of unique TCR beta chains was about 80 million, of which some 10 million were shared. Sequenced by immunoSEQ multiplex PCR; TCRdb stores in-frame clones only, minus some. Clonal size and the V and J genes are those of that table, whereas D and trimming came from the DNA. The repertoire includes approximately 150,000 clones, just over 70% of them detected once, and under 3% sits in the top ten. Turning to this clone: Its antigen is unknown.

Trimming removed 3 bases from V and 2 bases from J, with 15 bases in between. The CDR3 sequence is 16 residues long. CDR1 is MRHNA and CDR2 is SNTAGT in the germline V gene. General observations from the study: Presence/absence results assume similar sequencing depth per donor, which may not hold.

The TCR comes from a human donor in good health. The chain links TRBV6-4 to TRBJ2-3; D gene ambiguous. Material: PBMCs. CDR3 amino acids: CASSEVAMGNTDTQYF. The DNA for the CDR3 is TGTGCCAGCAGTGAGGTAGCAATGGGTAACACAGATACGCAGTATTTT.